The 18 T cell receptor beta chains reported below all come from one sample, sequenced in a study of radiotherapy plus CTLA-4 blockade in lung cancer. Using immunoSEQ multiplex PCR, the repertoire was profiled, and TCRdb retains in-frame clones only, with some absent. The sample carries 95,000 to 150,000 clones, 85% to 90% recorded once. This specimen was peripheral blood, taken from a patient treated with radiotherapy plus ipilimumab. These TCRs come from a human donor with non-small cell lung cancer that progressed on radiotherapy plus ipilimumab.

This rearrangement joins TRBV10-2 to TRBJ1-2; 7 positions match TRBD1. Losses at the gene ends were 6 bases for V and 0 bases for J; bases not matched to a gene: 10. The CDR3 covers 16 residues. From germline, CDR1 is WSHSY and CDR2 SAAADI. Here the CDR3 DNA reads TGCGCCAGCAGCGACAGGGCCCACCGAGCTAACTATGGCTACACCTTC. Its protein is CASSDRAHRANYGYTF.

The rearrangement links TRBV7-3 to TRBJ2-2; D gene ambiguous. Germline V lookup: CDR1 SGHTA, CDR2 FQGTGA. The CDR3 covers 15 residues. Trimming cost V 5 bases and J 1 base, with 11 bases left between them. In nucleotides, the CDR3 is TGTGCCAGCAGCCCGAATCTAGGGAACACCGGGGAGCTGTTTTTT. Amino acid sequence: CASSPNLGNTGELFF.

This chain joins TRBV19 and TRBJ1-2; 8 nucleotides line up with TRBD1. CDR1 LNHDA and CDR2 SQIVND come from the germline V gene (reference sequence). The CDR3 consists of 13 residues. The V gene end was trimmed by 6 bases and the J gene end by 8 bases; junction bases not matched to a gene: 8. The CDR3 protein is CASSTDRGGGYTF. The CDR3 DNA reads as TGTGCCAGTAGCACCGACAGGGGCGGAGGCTACACCTTC.

This clone was detected only a few times. The chain couples TRBV7-6 to TRBJ2-1; D is ambiguous. The CDR3 consists of 11 residues. Trimming pared 3 bases from V and 5 bases from J, leaving 2 bases between. Germline values: CDR1 SGHVS, CDR2 FNYEAQ. This CDR3 is CASSLDNEQFF. The CDR3 nucleotides read TGTGCCAGCAGCTTGGACAATGAGCAGTTCTTC.

This clone appeared once. The chain uses TRBV9 and TRBJ2-1; D may match TRBD1 or TRBD2 (5 bases each). With 0 bases removed from V and 4 bases from J, the gap between germline ends came to 20 bases. The CDR3 has 18 residues. CDR1 and CDR2 (germline): SGDLS, YYNGEE. The CDR3 nucleotides are TGTGCCAGCAGCGTAGACACGGGGACGGGACGGCCTTACAATGAGCAGTTCTTC. It codes for CASSVDTGTGRPYNEQFF.

V gene TRBV5-1 combines with J gene TRBJ2-2, with 8 bases matching TRBD2. V lost 1 base and J lost 5; bases outside the gene matches: 7. CDR1 SGHRS and CDR2 YFSETQ come from the germline V gene. CDR3 length: 16 residues. DNA of the CDR3: TGCGCCAGCAGCTTGTCACAGCGGGAGATGACCGGGGAGCTGTTTTTT. Residues: CASSLSQREMTGELFF.

V and J are TRBV2 and TRBJ1-1, with TRBD1 identical over 8 bases. This CDR3 is 14 amino acids long. V dropped 3 bases and J dropped 1; count of bases not matched to a gene: 1. CDR1 is SNHLY and CDR2 is FYNNEI in the germline V gene. CDR3 amino acids: CASSDDRGNTEAFF. The CDR3 nucleotides read TGTGCCAGCAGTGACGACAGGGGGAACACTGAAGCTTTCTTT.

The chain uses TRBV7-6 and TRBJ1-1; D not resolved. Germline CDR1 SGHVS, CDR2 FNYEAQ. V lost 3 bases and J lost 0, with 11 bases in between. The length of the CDR3 is 15 residues. The CDR3 DNA sequence: TGTGCCAGCAGCTTTAGTACTGGGATGAACACTGAAGCTTTCTTT. This gives the protein CASSFSTGMNTEAFF.

The chain combines TRBV19 with TRBJ2-7; possibly TRBD1 or TRBD2 for D (6 bases each). The CDR3 runs 12 residues. V lost 2 bases to trimming and J lost 12 bases, with 14 bases between them. Germline values: CDR1 LNHDA, CDR2 SQIVND (reference sequence). In DNA, the CDR3 is TGTGCCAGTAGTATAAAGGGGGGTGCTCTGTACTTC. It codes for CASSIKGGALYF.

This clone came up once. V gene TRBV7-9 combines with J gene TRBJ2-1, with TRBD1 matching over 7 bases. The junction had 17 bases not matched to a gene; V was cut back by 7 bases and J by 8 bases. The CDR3 has 16 amino acids. Germline assignment: CDR1 SEHNR and CDR2 FQNEAQ (reference sequence). CDR3 in DNA: TGTGCCAGCAACCCACGATCACAGGGGTTGCGGGATGAGCAGTTCTTC. Amino acids: CASNPRSQGLRDEQFF.

This clone was detected only once. The gene calls are TRBV7-6 and TRBJ2-3, with D possibly being TRBD2 (5 bases). Germline CDR1 and CDR2: SGHVS and FNYEAQ. The CDR3 consists of 16 residues. Trimming left V 0 bases short and J 3 bases short, with 13 bases between. The DNA of the CDR3 is TGTGCCAGCAGCTTAGCGGTCGGGAAGGGAACAGATACGCAGTATTTT. This translates into CASSLAVGKGTDTQYF. Complete variable domain (other parts from reference TRBV7-6 and TRBJ2-3): GAGVSQSPRYKVTKRGQDVALRCDPISGHVSLYWYRQALGQGPEFLTYFNYEAQQDKSGLPNDRFSAERPEGSISTLTIQRTEQRDSAMYRCASSLAVGKGTDTQYFGPGTRLTVL.

The rearrangement uses TRBV6-6 and TRBJ1-5, with D possibly TRBD1 on 5 matching bases. The CDR3 is 13 residues long. Germline V lookup: CDR1 MNHNY, CDR2 SVGAGI (reference sequence). V was cut by 4 bases and J by 5 bases, with 9 bases left in between. CDR3 sequence reads: CASSFGRDQPQHF. CDR3 coding DNA: TGTGCCAGCAGTTTCGGCAGGGATCAGCCCCAGCATTTT.

The gene calls are TRBV13 and TRBJ2-7, with TRBD1 matching 7 bases. CDR1 and CDR2 from the germline V gene are PRHDT and FYEKMQ (reference sequence). The ends lost 4 bases at V and 7 bases at J; junction bases unmatched: 4. The CDR3 has 12 residues. DNA of the CDR3: TGTGCCAGCAGCTGGGACAGCCGGGAGCAGTACTTC. This sequence encodes CASSWDSREQYF.

This clone has more than one count but fewer than ten. The chain employs TRBV20-1 and TRBJ2-7, with D perhaps given as TRBD1 or TRBD2 (5 bases each). The CDR3 covers 11 residues. Germline V lookup: CDR1 DFQATT, CDR2 SNEGSKA (reference sequence). V was pared by 6 bases and J by 5 bases, with 11 bases between. The CDR3 bases are TGCAGTGCCCGGGACGACCACGAGCAGTACTTC. Encoded protein: CSARDDHEQYF.

This clone has a handful of counts. The V call is TRBV5-4, the J call TRBJ1-3, with D maybe TRBD1 (5 bases). V lost 0 bases and J lost 2, with 6 bases in between. The CDR3 is 14 amino acids. Germline CDR1 is SGHNT and CDR2 is YYREEE (reference sequence). The CDR3 region has the DNA TGTGCCAGCAGCTTGGTAGGGGCTGGAAACACCATATATTTT. The encoded protein is CASSLVGAGNTIYF. Full variable domain (missing parts from reference TRBV5-4 and TRBJ1-3): ETGVTQSPTHLIKTRGQQVTLRCSSQSGHNTVSWYQQALGQGPQFIFQYYREEENGRGNFPPRFSGLQFPNYSSELNVNALELDDSALYLCASSLVGAGNTIYFGEGSWLTVV.

This chain links TRBV4-1 with TRBJ1-5, with D possibly TRBD1 on 6 matching bases. The CDR3 sequence is 14 residues long. V was clipped by 4 bases and J by 6 bases, with 13 bases between them. Germline V gene lookup returns CDR1 MGHRA and CDR2 YSYEKL. The CDR3 DNA is TGCGCCAGCAGCCGAAACAGGGTGACTCAGCCCCAGCATTTT. The encoded protein is CASSRNRVTQPQHF.

Here the CDR3 DNA reads TGCAGCGTCGAGGGACTATCGAGCTCCTACAATGAGCAGTTCTTC. The encoded protein is CSVEGLSSSYNEQFF. The chain employs TRBV29-1 and TRBJ2-1; 7 bases line up with TRBD2. The CDR3 runs to 15 residues. The V gene end was trimmed by 6 bases and the J gene end by 0 bases; junction bases not matched to a gene: 8. From germline, CDR1 is SQVTM and CDR2 ANQGSEA.

The V gene is TRBV7-8, the J gene TRBJ2-7; the D call may be TRBD1 or TRBD2 (5 bases each). V gave up 0 bases and J gave up 4 bases, with 22 bases separating them. This CDR3 spans 18 amino acids. Germline CDR1 reads SGHVS; CDR2 reads FQNEAQ. The CDR3 DNA follows: TGTGCCAGCAGCTTAGCGTCCTTCCGGGGCGCCGGGATATACGAGCAGTACTTC. Translation gives CASSLASFRGAGIYEQYF.